The source of this T cell receptor (beta chain) is a study of blood T cell repertoires in COVID-19. The CDR3 is 14 residues long. Germline CDR1 and CDR2: SNHLY and FYNNEI. V gave up 8 bases and J gave up 7 bases; unmatched junction bases: 9. Libraries were prepared by immunoSEQ multiplex PCR; TCRdb keeps only in-frame clonotypes and omits some of them. Here the sample spans about 54,000 clones, approximately 80% being singletons. This chain uses TRBV2 with TRBJ2-1; 9 nucleotides match TRBD2. Sequencing was done on a sample of peripheral blood. This clonotype was sampled from an older woman with acute or convalescent COVID-19. The CDR3 is CASCKRGAGNEQFF. The CDR3 DNA reads as TGTGCCAGCTGCAAGCGGGGGGCAGGAAATGAGCAGTTCTTC. The whole variable domain, remainder taken from reference TRBV2 and TRBJ2-1, is EPEVTQTPSHQVTQMGQEVILRCVPISNHLYFYWYRQILGQKVEFLVSFYNNEISEKSEIFDDQFSVERPDGSNFTLKIRSTKLEDSAMYFCASCKRGAGNEQFFGPGTRLTVL.